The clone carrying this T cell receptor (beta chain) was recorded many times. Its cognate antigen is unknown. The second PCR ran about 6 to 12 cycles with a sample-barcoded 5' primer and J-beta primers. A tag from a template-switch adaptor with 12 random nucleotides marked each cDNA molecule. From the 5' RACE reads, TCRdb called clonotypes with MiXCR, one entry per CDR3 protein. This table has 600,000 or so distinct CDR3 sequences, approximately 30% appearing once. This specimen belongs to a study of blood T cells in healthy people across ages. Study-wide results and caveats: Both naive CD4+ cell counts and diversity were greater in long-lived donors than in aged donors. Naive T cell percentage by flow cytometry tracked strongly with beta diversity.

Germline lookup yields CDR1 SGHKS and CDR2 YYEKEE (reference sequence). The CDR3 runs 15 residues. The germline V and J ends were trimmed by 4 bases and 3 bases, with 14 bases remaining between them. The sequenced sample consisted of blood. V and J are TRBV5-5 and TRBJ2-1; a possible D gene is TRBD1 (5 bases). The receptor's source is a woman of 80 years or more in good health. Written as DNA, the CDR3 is TGTGCCAGCAGCAGGGCCGTAGGGGACTACAATGAGCAGTTCTTC. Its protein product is CASSRAVGDYNEQFF. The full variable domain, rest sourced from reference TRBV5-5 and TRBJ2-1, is DAGVTQSPTHLIKTRGQQVTLRCSPISGHKSVSWYQQVLGQGPQFIFQYYEKEERGRGNFPDRFSARQFPNYSSELNVNALLLGDSALYLCASSRAVGDYNEQFFGPGTRLTVL.